This TCR beta chain was sequenced for a study of T cell clonotyping in hematopoietic cell transplantation. Time point given: recipient sample about 28 days before transplant, after cytoreduction. Clones were read by immunoSEQ multiplex PCR, and TCRdb kept only the in-frame ones, dropping some. Here the sample spans 25,000 to 30,000 clones, around 82% being singletons. Trimming removed 0 bases from V and 6 bases from J; junction bases left unmatched: 3. The CDR3 runs to 14 residues. CDR1 is SGHRS, CDR2 YFSETQ, per germline. Of note for this clone: Its antigen remains unidentified.

Study-level results: At the given depth, recipient repertoires were over 97% de novo clonotypes.

This rearrangement joins TRBV5-1 to TRBJ2-7, with 10 bases aligning to TRBD1. The material sequenced was peripheral blood mononuclear cells, taken before stem cell transplant. This clonotype was sampled from a man in his forties or fifties with acute myeloid leukemia. Some clones in this sample may be carry-over from other donors' samples. Here the CDR3 DNA reads TGCGCCAGCAGCTTGGGCGGACAGGGGGGCGAGCAGTACTTC. Encoded protein: CASSLGGQGGEQYF. Full variable domain (outside the CDR3, taken from reference TRBV5-1 and TRBJ2-7): KAGVTQTPRYLIKTRGQQVTLSCSPISGHRSVSWYQQTPGQGLQFLFEYFSETQRNKGNFPGRFSGRQFSNSRSEMNVSTLELGDSALYLCASSLGGQGGEQYFGPGTRLTVT.